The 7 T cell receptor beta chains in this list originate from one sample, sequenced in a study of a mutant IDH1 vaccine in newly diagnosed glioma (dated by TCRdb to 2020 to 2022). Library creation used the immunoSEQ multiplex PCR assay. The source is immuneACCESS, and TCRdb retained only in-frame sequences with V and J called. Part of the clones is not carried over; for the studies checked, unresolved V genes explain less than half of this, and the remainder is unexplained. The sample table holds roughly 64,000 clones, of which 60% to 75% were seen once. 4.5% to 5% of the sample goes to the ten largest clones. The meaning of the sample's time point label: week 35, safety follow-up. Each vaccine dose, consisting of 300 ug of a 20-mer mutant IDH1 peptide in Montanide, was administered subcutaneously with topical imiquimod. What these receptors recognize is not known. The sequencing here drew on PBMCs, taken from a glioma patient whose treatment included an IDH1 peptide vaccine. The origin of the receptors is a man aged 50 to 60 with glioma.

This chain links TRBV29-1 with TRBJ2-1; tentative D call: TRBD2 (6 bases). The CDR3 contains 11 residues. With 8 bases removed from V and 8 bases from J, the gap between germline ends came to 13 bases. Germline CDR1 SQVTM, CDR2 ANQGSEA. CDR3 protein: CSPLTGDEQFF. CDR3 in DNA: TGCAGCCCGTTGACGGGGGATGAGCAGTTCTTC.

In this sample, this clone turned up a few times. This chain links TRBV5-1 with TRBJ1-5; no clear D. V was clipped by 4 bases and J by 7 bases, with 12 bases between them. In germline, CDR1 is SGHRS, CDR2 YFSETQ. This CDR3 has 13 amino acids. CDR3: CASSLGVGQPQHF. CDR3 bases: TGCGCCAGCAGCCTTGGGGTTGGGCAGCCCCAGCATTTT.

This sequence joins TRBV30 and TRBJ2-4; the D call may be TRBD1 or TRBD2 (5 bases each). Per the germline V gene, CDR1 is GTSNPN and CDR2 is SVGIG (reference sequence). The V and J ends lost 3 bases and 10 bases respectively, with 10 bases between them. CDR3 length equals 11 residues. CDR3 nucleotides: TGTGCCTGGAGGGGGGAGTCTATTCAGTACTTC. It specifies CAWRGESIQYF.

The CDR3 DNA reads as TGCGCCAGCAGCCAATCCCGGGACTACACTTACGAGCAGTACTTC. Protein product: CASSQSRDYTYEQYF. This chain joins TRBV4-1 and TRBJ2-7, with 7 bases fitting TRBD2. This CDR3 contains 15 residues. J lost 4 bases, V lost 2 bases, and 8 bases had no gene match. CDR1 and CDR2 from the germline V gene are MGHRA and YSYEKL.

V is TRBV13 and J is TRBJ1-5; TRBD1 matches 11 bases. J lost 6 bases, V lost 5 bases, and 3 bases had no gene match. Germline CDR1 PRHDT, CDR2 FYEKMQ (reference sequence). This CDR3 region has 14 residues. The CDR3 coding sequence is TGTGCCAGCAGCAAAGGGACAGGGGGTCAGCCCCAGCATTTT. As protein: CASSKGTGGQPQHF.

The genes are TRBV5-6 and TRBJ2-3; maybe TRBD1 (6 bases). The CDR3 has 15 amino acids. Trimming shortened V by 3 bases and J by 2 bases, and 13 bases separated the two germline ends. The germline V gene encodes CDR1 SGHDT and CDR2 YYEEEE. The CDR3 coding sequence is TGTGCCAGCAGCTCCCTAAGGACAGACACAGATACGCAGTATTTT. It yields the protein CASSSLRTDTDTQYF.

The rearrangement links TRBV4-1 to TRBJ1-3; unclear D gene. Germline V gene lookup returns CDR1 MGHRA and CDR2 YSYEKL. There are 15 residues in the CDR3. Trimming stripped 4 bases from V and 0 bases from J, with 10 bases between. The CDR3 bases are TGCGCCAGCAGCCCGCAGCGGGGCTCTGGAAACACCATATATTTT. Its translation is CASSPQRGSGNTIYF.